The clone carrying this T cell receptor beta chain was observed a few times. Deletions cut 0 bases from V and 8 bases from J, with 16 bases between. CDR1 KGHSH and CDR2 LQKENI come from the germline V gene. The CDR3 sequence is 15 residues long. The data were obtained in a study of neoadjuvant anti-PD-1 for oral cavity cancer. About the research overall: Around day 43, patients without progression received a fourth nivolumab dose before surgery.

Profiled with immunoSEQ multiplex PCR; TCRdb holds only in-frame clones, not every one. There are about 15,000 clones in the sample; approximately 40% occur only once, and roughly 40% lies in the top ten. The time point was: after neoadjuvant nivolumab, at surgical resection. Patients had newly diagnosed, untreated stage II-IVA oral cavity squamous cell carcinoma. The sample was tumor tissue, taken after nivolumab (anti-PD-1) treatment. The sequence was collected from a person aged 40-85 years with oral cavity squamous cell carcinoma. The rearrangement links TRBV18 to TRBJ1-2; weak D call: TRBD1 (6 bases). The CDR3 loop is CASSPPGGPGGGYTF. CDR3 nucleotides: TGTGCCAGCTCACCACCAGGGGGACCCGGTGGGGGCTACACCTTC.